This TCR beta chain was identified in a study of cytomegalovirus exposure and HLA in healthy donors. The PCR made use of 60 Vbeta and 13 Jbeta primers. Method: immunoSEQ multiplex PCR; TCRdb's copy keeps in-frame clones and lacks some. Here the sample spans 100,000 to 150,000 clones, around three quarters being singletons. Germline values: CDR1 SNHLY, CDR2 FYNNEI. V was pared by 1 base and J by 13 bases, with 11 bases between. The CDR3 contains 13 residues. The rearrangement joins TRBV2 to TRBJ1-6, with a weak D call TRBD1 (5 bases). The sequence came from a man between 35 and 55 years old in good health and CMV-seronegative. The sample comprised PBMCs. Written as DNA, the CDR3 is TGTGCCAGCAGTGAAGGTTCGTGGGGCCCCCTCCACTTT. Protein product: CASSEGSWGPLHF. Drawing the rest from reference TRBV2 and TRBJ1-6, the complete variable domain is EPEVTQTPSHQVTQMGQEVILRCVPISNHLYFYWYRQILGQKVEFLVSFYNNEISEKSEIFDDQFSVERPDGSNFTLKIRSTKLEDSAMYFCASSEGSWGPLHFGNGTRLTVT.